Listed here are 9 T cell receptor beta chains from one sample, sequenced in a study of blood T cell repertoires in COVID-19. The method was immunoSEQ multiplex PCR; TCRdb's version includes in-frame clones alone and lacks a portion of them. The sample carries a few hundred thousand clones, approximately 84% recorded once. The sample was peripheral blood. These receptor sequences come from a man aged 45 to 65 with acute or convalescent COVID-19.

This clone was observed a few times. V is TRBV19 and J is TRBJ2-2, with TRBD2 identical over 7 bases. This CDR3 has 14 amino acids. Germline CDR1 reads LNHDA; CDR2 reads SQIVND (reference sequence). With V trimmed by 1 base and J by 6 bases, 2 bases remained unmatched. CDR3 nucleotides: TGTGCCAGTAGTATAGGGGGGAGGGCCGGGGAGCTGTTTTTT. It yields the protein CASSIGGRAGELFF.

The genes are TRBV19 and TRBJ2-5; maybe TRBD2 (6 bases). The CDR3 sequence is 15 residues long. The germline CDR1 and CDR2 sequences are LNHDA and SQIVND (reference sequence). V lost 2 bases and J 4 bases, leaving 14 bases between the germline ends. DNA for the CDR3: TGTGCCAGTAGTATACTGGCGGGGATGGGAGAGACCCAGTACTTC. Protein product: CASSILAGMGETQYF.

V usage is TRBV30 and J usage is TRBJ1-5; weak D call: TRBD1 (5 bases). The CDR3 is 13 residues long. V was pared by 2 bases and J by 6 bases, with 11 bases between. In germline, CDR1 is GTSNPN, CDR2 SVGIG (reference sequence). The CDR3 is CAWSRLDSQPQHF. CDR3 in DNA: TGTGCCTGGAGTAGACTTGACAGTCAGCCCCAGCATTTT.

The V and J genes are TRBV25-1 and TRBJ1-3; D uncertain. The CDR3 runs 12 residues. Germline V gene data show CDR1 as MGHDK and CDR2 as SYGVNS. With 8 bases removed from V and 0 bases from J, the gap between germline ends came to 5 bases. Here the CDR3 reads CASLSSGNTIYF. In nucleotides, the CDR3 is TGTGCCAGCCTTAGCTCTGGAAACACCATATATTTT.

J is TRBJ1-1 and V is TRBV30; possibly TRBD1 for D (6 bases). CDR1 GTSNPN and CDR2 SVGIG come from the germline V gene (reference sequence). The CDR3 contains 16 residues. V was pared by 2 bases and J by 7 bases, with 23 bases between. In nucleotides, the CDR3 is TGTGCCTGGAGTAAGGGGTTCGGGGGGGCGACCCTTGAAGCTTTCTTT. Its protein product is CAWSKGFGGATLEAFF. Complete variable domain (other parts from reference TRBV30 and TRBJ1-1): SQTIHQWPATLVQPVGSPLSLECTVEGTSNPNLYWYRQAAGRGLQLLFYSVGIGQISSEVPQNLSASRPQDRQFILSSKKLLLSDSGFYLCAWSKGFGGATLEAFFGQGTRLTVV.

The rearrangement uses TRBV5-6 and TRBJ1-3; D remains unclear. The V gene's germline CDR1 is SGHDT and CDR2 YYEEEE. CDR3 length equals 14 residues. V lost 2 bases, J lost 8 bases, and 14 bases lay in between. This CDR3 is CASSFGRAGDTIYF. The CDR3 bases are TGTGCCAGCAGCTTCGGGAGGGCCGGAGACACCATATATTTT.

This clone is a singleton in its sample. The chain uses TRBV5-1 and TRBJ1-2, with 10 nucleotides matching TRBD1. The CDR3 is 18 amino acids. V was pared by 0 bases and J by 3 bases, with 11 bases of the junction left unmatched. Germline lookup yields CDR1 SGHRS and CDR2 YFSETQ. The CDR3 DNA sequence: TGCGCCAGCAGCTTGGCCCCAAACCTTGGACAGGGGGACTATGGCTACACCTTC. Its protein is CASSLAPNLGQGDYGYTF.

This chain connects TRBV3-1 (or the pseudogene TRBV3-2) to TRBJ2-1, with 13 bases that match TRBD2. Germline CDR1 is LGHDT and CDR2 is YNNKEL (reference sequence). V was clipped by 3 bases and J by 7 bases; unmatched bases: 6. The CDR3 extends over 16 amino acids. CDR3 loop: CASSQALAGGQNEQFF. The CDR3 bases are TGTGCCAGCAGCCAGGCACTAGCGGGGGGGCAAAATGAGCAGTTCTTC.

The rearrangement joins TRBV3-1 (or the pseudogene TRBV3-2) to TRBJ1-5; 9 nucleotides agree with TRBD1. V lost 4 bases, J lost 5 bases, and 9 bases stayed unmatched. Germline V gene lookup returns CDR1 LGHDT and CDR2 YNNKEL (reference sequence). The CDR3 has 16 amino acids. CDR3 protein: CASSPSDRGKHQPQHF. Here the CDR3 DNA reads TGTGCCAGCAGCCCCTCGGACAGGGGAAAGCATCAGCCCCAGCATTTT.